Listed below are T cell receptor beta chains from one sample, sequenced in a study of cytomegalovirus exposure and HLA in healthy donors. Produced via immunoSEQ multiplex PCR; TCRdb's table is partial and in-frame only. The sample includes 100,000 to 150,000 clones, over 70% of them seen just once. The sequenced sample was PBMCs. These receptors all come from a man aged 18 to 30 in good health and CMV-seropositive. The CDR3 runs from the conserved cysteine through the conserved F or W. A D gene is named only where the DNA matches it firmly. Some rows mark clone size as missing; the rest say once, few, many or name a class of expanded clone.

D: -
size: -
length: 15
J: TRBJ2-1
V: TRBV7-9
CDR3: CASSLSARAGDEQFF
DNA: TGTGCCAGCAGCTTGTCGGCCAGGGCAGGAGATGAGCAGTTCTTC

D: -
size: -
length: 18
J: TRBJ1-6
V: TRBV5-5
CDR3: CASSFTPGDGPYNSPLHF
DNA: TGTGCCAGCAGCTTCACTCCAGGGGACGGACCTTATAATTCACCCCTCCACTTT

D: -
size: -
length: 14
J: TRBJ1-1
V: TRBV7-8
CDR3: CASSLDDTNTEAFF
DNA: TGTGCCAGCAGCTTAGACGACACGAACACTGAAGCTTTCTTT

D: -
size: -
length: 11
J: TRBJ2-2
V: TRBV7-2
CDR3: CASSSGGELFF
DNA: TGTGCCAGCAGCTCCGGCGGGGAGCTGTTTTTT

D: TRBD1
size: -
length: 16
J: TRBJ1-3
V: TRBV7-2
CDR3: CASSIDWTGNGNTIYF
DNA: TGTGCCAGCAGCATAGACTGGACAGGGAATGGAAACACCATATATTTT

D: TRBD2
size: -
length: 18
J: TRBJ2-1
V: TRBV5-1
CDR3: CASSWLAGGSRSYNEQFF
DNA: TGCGCCAGCAGCTGGTTAGCGGGAGGGTCACGCTCCTACAATGAGCAGTTCTTC

D: -
size: -
length: 13
J: TRBJ1-2
V: TRBV6-5
CDR3: CASSKKGNYGYTF
DNA: TGTGCCAGCAGTAAGAAGGGGAACTATGGCTACACCTTC

D: -
size: -
length: 16
J: TRBJ1-3
V: TRBV18
CDR3: CASSPGLGESGNTIYF
DNA: TGTGCCAGCTCACCCGGGCTCGGGGAGTCTGGAAACACCATATATTTT

D: TRBD1
size: -
length: 15
J: TRBJ1-5
V: TRBV27
CDR3: CASSRTGGLNQPQHF
DNA: TGTGCCAGCAGTAGGACAGGGGGTTTAAATCAGCCCCAGCATTTT

D: TRBD1
size: -
length: 15
J: TRBJ1-1
V: TRBV2
CDR3: CASSEWDRGGTEAFF
DNA: TGTGCCAGCAGTGAATGGGACAGAGGGGGGACTGAAGCTTTCTTT

D: TRBD1
size: -
length: 17
J: TRBJ1-3
V: TRBV4-1
CDR3: CASSQGTGGRQGNTIYF
DNA: TGCGCCAGCAGCCAAGGGACAGGGGGCAGACAAGGAAACACCATATATTTT

D: TRBD1
size: -
length: 17
J: TRBJ2-1
V: TRBV7-9
CDR3: CSSSSMTGRGSYNEQFF
DNA: TGTTCCAGCAGCTCGATGACAGGGAGAGGCTCCTACAATGAGCAGTTCTTC

D: TRBD1
size: -
length: 16
J: TRBJ1-1
V: TRBV7-9
CDR3: CASSHYLGTGKTEAFF
DNA: TGTGCCAGCAGTCACTATTTAGGGACAGGGAAAACTGAAGCTTTCTTT

D: -
size: -
length: 14
J: TRBJ2-2
V: TRBV7-7
CDR3: CASSLSRLAGELFF
DNA: TGTGCCAGCAGCTTAAGCCGACTCGCCGGGGAGCTGTTTTTT

D: -
size: -
length: 16
J: TRBJ2-2
V: TRBV27
CDR3: CASSTGSYPNTGELFF
DNA: TGTGCCAGCAGTACAGGGTCTTACCCGAACACCGGGGAGCTGTTTTTT

D: -
size: -
length: 11
J: TRBJ2-1
V: TRBV7-9
CDR3: CASSFSGEQFF
DNA: TGTGCCAGCAGCTTTTCGGGTGAGCAGTTCTTC

D: -
size: once
length: 13
J: TRBJ2-7
V: TRBV7-2
CDR3: CASSLGHFAEQYF
DNA: TGTGCCAGCAGCTTAGGGCATTTCGCCGAGCAGTACTTC

D: -
size: -
length: 15
J: TRBJ1-6
V: TRBV5-1
CDR3: CASSTRGTENSPLHF
DNA: TGCGCCAGCAGCACCAGAGGGACTGAAAATTCACCCCTCCACTTT

D: -
size: -
length: 14
J: TRBJ2-2
V: TRBV29-1
CDR3: CSVVGSRAGEELFF
DNA: TGCAGCGTCGTTGGGAGTAGAGCAGGGGAGGAGCTGTTTTTT

D: TRBD2
size: -
length: 23
J: TRBJ2-5
V: TRBV10-1
CDR3: CASSVRPRIILAGGPQRQETQYF
DNA: TGCGCCAGCAGTGTTCGGCCGCGAATAATTTTAGCGGGAGGGCCCCAACGACAAGAGACCCAGTACTTC

D: -
size: -
length: 14
J: TRBJ2-7
V: TRBV7-9
CDR3: CASSLVGATYEQYF
DNA: TGTGCCAGCAGCTTAGTTGGGGCTACCTACGAGCAGTACTTC

D: -
size: few
length: 15
J: TRBJ1-1
V: TRBV5-1
CDR3: CASSSGGVSGTEAFF
DNA: TGCGCCAGCAGCTCCGGGGGGGTATCGGGCACTGAAGCTTTCTTT

D: -
size: -
length: 20
J: TRBJ1-3
V: TRBV18
CDR3: CASSSLASIVTEDSGNTIYF
DNA: TGTGCCAGCTCATCACTCGCATCCATTGTGACTGAAGACTCTGGAAACACCATATATTTT

D: -
size: -
length: 13
J: TRBJ2-3
V: TRBV29-1
CDR3: CSVEWSGRDTQYF
DNA: TGCAGCGTTGAATGGTCAGGGCGGGATACGCAGTATTTT

D: TRBD2
size: -
length: 17
J: TRBJ2-5
V: TRBV5-5
CDR3: CASSLGTSGGALETQYF
DNA: TGTGCCAGCAGCCTCGGGACTAGCGGGGGGGCCTTGGAGACCCAGTACTTC

D: -
size: -
length: 15
J: TRBJ1-3
V: TRBV29-1
CDR3: CSVEDLWGAGNTIYF
DNA: TGCAGCGTTGAAGATCTGTGGGGGGCTGGAAACACCATATATTTT

D: TRBD1
size: -
length: 15
J: TRBJ1-6
V: TRBV10-3
CDR3: CAISEIPGQGSPLHF
DNA: TGTGCCATCAGTGAGATCCCGGGACAGGGATCACCCCTCCACTTT

D: TRBD2
size: -
length: 16
J: TRBJ2-5
V: TRBV5-1
CDR3: CASSPMLAASQETQYF
DNA: TGCGCCAGCAGCCCAATGCTAGCGGCTTCACAAGAGACCCAGTACTTC

D: -
size: -
length: 14
J: TRBJ1-2
V: TRBV6-4
CDR3: CASSVDREEYGYTF
DNA: TGTGCCAGCAGTGTCGACCGGGAGGAGTATGGCTACACCTTC

D: -
size: -
length: 14
J: TRBJ1-1
V: TRBV27
CDR3: CASSYGQFNTEAFF
DNA: TGTGCCAGCAGTTATGGACAGTTCAACACTGAAGCTTTCTTT

D: TRBD1
size: -
length: 15
J: TRBJ1-1
V: TRBV7-6
CDR3: CASSLVDRGNTEAFF
DNA: TGTGCCAGCAGCTTAGTTGACAGGGGGAACACTGAAGCTTTCTTT